This TCR beta chain was retrieved from a study of control samples from healthy donors and cancer patients. Profiled with immunoSEQ multiplex PCR; TCRdb holds only in-frame clones, not every one. Of 80,000 or so clones in the sample, roughly 91% were seen once. The CDR3 runs to 15 residues. V lost 2 bases and J lost 8; bases outside the gene matches: 10. CDR1 is MNHNS, CDR2 SASEGT, per germline. The chain combines TRBV6-1 with TRBJ1-2; TRBD1 agrees at 8 bases. The specimen was blood. The clonotype was recovered from a middle-aged man in good health. DNA for the CDR3: TGTGCCAGCAGTGAATGGGGCCAGGGGGCTGACGGCTACACCTTC. It specifies CASSEWGQGADGYTF.